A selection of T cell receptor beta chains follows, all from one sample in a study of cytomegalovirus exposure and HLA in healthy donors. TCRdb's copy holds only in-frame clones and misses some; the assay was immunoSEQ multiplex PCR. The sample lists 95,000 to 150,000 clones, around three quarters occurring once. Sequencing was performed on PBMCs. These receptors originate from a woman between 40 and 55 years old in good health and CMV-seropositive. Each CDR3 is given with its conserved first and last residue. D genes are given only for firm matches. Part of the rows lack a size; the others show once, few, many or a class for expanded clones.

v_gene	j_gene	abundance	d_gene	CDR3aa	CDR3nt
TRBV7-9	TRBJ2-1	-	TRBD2	CASSSGTSSNEQFF	TGTGCCAGCAGCTCTGGGACTAGCTCCAATGAGCAGTTCTTC
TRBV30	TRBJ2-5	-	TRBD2	CAWRGGGLARQGTQYF	TGTGCCTGGAGGGGTGGCGGACTAGCTCGCCAAGGGACCCAGTACTTC
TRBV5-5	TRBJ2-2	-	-	CASSLSANTGELFF	TGTGCCAGCTCCCTTTCGGCGAACACCGGGGAGCTGTTTTTT
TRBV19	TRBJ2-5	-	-	CASSFSSTETQYF	TGTGCCAGTAGTTTCAGTAGCACGGAGACCCAGTACTTC
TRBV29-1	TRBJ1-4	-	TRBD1	CSARGQGTEKLFF	TGCAGCGCACGGGGACAGGGAACTGAAAAACTGTTTTTT
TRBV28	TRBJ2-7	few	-	CASSPSQRFGAYEQYF	TGTGCCAGCAGCCCTAGTCAGAGATTCGGCGCCTACGAGCAGTACTTC
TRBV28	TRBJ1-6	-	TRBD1	CASTLRRGQESPLHF	TGTGCCAGCACTCTGCGGAGGGGGCAAGAATCACCCCTCCACTTT
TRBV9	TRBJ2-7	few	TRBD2	CASSVGLAGGPIHEQYF	TGTGCCAGCAGCGTAGGATTAGCGGGAGGGCCGATCCACGAGCAGTACTTC
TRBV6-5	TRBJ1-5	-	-	CASNTGTQSNQPQHF	TGTGCCAGTAACACCGGGACACAGAGCAATCAGCCCCAGCATTTT
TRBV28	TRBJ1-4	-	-	CASRTVGDSEKLFF	TGTGCCAGCAGGACGGTGGGAGACTCTGAAAAACTGTTTTTT
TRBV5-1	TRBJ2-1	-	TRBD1	CASSSSPTGYEQFF	TGCGCCAGCAGCTCTTCCCCGACAGGGTATGAGCAGTTCTTC
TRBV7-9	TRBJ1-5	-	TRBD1	CASSLGGTGTQPQHF	TGTGCCAGCAGCTTAGGGGGGACAGGGACTCAGCCCCAGCATTTT
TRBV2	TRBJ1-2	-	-	CASNVPGGRGYTF	TGTGCCAGCAACGTCCCCGGGGGAAGAGGCTACACCTTC
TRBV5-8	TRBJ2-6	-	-	CASNWAVLTF	TGTGCCAGCAACTGGGCCGTCCTGACTTTC
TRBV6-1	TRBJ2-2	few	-	CASSEAASVGTGELFF	TGTGCCAGCAGTGAAGCGGCTAGCGTAGGAACCGGGGAGCTGTTTTTT
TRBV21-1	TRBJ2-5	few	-	CASSGGWKTQYF	TGTGCCAGCAGCGGAGGATGGAAGACCCAGTACTTC
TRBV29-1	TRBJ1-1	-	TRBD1	CSVEVQGIRSTEAFF	TGCAGCGTTGAAGTACAGGGGATAAGAAGCACTGAAGCTTTCTTT
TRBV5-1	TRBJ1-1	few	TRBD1	CASSEQGPPNTEAFF	TGCGCCAGCAGTGAACAGGGGCCGCCGAACACTGAAGCTTTCTTT
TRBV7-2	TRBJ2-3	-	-	CASSLAARPGTQYF	TGTGCCAGCAGCTTAGCGGCCAGACCGGGTACGCAGTATTTT
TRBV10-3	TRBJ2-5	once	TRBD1	CAISEARTGGSRETQYF	TGTGCCATCAGTGAGGCCCGGACAGGGGGCTCGAGGGAGACCCAGTACTTC
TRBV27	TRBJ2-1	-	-	CASRDYYNEQFF	TGTGCCAGCAGGGACTATTACAATGAGCAGTTCTTC
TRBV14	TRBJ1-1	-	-	CASSRLQGRTEAFF	TGTGCCAGCAGCCGGCTCCAGGGGCGGACTGAAGCTTTCTTT
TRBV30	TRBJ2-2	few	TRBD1	CAWGIRDRDTGELFF	TGTGCCTGGGGGATAAGGGACAGAGACACCGGGGAGCTGTTTTTT
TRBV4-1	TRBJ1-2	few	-	CASSQDSTQNYGYTF	TGCGCCAGCAGCCAAGACTCGACACAGAACTATGGCTACACCTTC
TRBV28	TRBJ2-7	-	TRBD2	CASSLLIDPREKDEQYF	TGTGCCAGCAGTTTATTAATCGATCCGCGGGAGAAGGACGAGCAGTACTTC
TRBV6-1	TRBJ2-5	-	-	CASTETFQETQYF	TGTGCCAGCACTGAAACATTCCAAGAGACCCAGTACTTC
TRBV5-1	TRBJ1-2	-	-	CASSLDASYGYTF	TGCGCCAGCAGCTTGGACGCGAGCTATGGCTACACCTTC
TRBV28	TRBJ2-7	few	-	CASSFEVGLRSHEQYF	TGTGCCAGCAGTTTTGAGGTGGGTCTCCGCAGTCACGAGCAGTACTTC
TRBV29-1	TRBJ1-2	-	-	CSVGKGDGYTF	TGCAGCGTTGGGAAAGGGGATGGCTACACCTTC
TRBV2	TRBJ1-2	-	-	CASTLGRVGYTF	TGTGCCAGCACCCTGGGGAGGGTTGGCTACACCTTC
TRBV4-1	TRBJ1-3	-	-	CASSQDILSGNTIYF	TGCGCCAGCAGCCAAGATATCCTCTCTGGAAACACCATATATTTT
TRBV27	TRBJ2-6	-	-	CASSSPGLSGANVLTF	TGTGCCAGCAGTTCGCCGGGGTTGTCTGGGGCCAACGTCCTGACTTTC
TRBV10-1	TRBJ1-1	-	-	CASSDLDLQSGEAFF	TGCGCCAGCAGTGATTTGGACCTGCAGAGCGGTGAAGCTTTCTTT
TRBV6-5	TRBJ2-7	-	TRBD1	CASSQSTGTGVEQYF	TGTGCCAGCAGTCAATCCACCGGGACAGGGGTCGAGCAGTACTTC
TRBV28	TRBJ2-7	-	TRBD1	CASSANRGLGEQYF	TGTGCCAGCAGTGCAAACAGGGGGCTGGGGGAGCAGTACTTC
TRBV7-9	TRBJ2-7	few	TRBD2	CASTKTSGYSYEQYF	TGTGCCAGCACCAAGACTAGCGGGTACTCCTACGAGCAGTACTTC
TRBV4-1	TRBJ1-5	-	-	CASSSDVGVGNQPQHF	TGCGCCAGCAGCTCAGACGTAGGGGTAGGCAATCAGCCCCAGCATTTT
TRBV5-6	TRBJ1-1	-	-	CASSLAGNTEAFF	TGTGCCAGCAGCTTGGCAGGGAACACTGAAGCTTTCTTT
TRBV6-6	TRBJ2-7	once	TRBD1	CASRKGQGLEQYF	TGTGCCAGCAGGAAGGGACAGGGGCTAGAGCAGTACTTC
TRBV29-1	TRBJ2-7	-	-	CSVGHSSYEQYF	TGCAGCGTGGGACACAGCTCCTACGAGCAGTACTTC
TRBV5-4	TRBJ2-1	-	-	CASSARHTSPFNEQFF	TGTGCCAGCAGCGCGCGACATACTAGCCCCTTCAATGAGCAGTTCTTC
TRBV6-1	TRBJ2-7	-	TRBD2	CATRLAGDDEQYF	TGTGCCACGAGACTAGCGGGAGACGACGAGCAGTACTTC
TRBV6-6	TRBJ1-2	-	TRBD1	CASSYMDRGHGYTF	TGTGCCAGCAGTTACATGGACAGGGGGCATGGCTACACCTTC
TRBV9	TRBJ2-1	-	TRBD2	CASSPGLAANEQFF	TGTGCCAGCAGCCCGGGACTAGCAGCCAATGAGCAGTTCTTC
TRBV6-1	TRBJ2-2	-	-	CASSEIRNTGELFF	TGTGCCAGCAGTGAAATTCGGAACACCGGGGAGCTGTTTTTT
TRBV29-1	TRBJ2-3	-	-	CSVVPQGTDTQYF	TGCAGCGTTGTCCCACAGGGCACAGATACGCAGTATTTT
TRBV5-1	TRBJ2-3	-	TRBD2	CASTSGRREDTQYF	TGCGCCAGCACCAGCGGGAGACGAGAAGATACGCAGTATTTT
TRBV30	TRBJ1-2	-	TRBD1	CAWSAAQGGAYGYTF	TGTGCCTGGAGTGCCGCCCAGGGGGGAGCCTATGGCTACACCTTC